The entry below gives a single T cell receptor (beta chain) sequence along with its context. Its antigen is unknown. This CDR3 comprises 13 residues. Germline values: CDR1 SGHTA, CDR2 FQGNSA. J was trimmed by 4 bases and V by 6 bases; bases with no gene match: 4. Reverse transcription of all isolated RNA meant that expressed TCRB transcripts were sequenced. Sequencing used immunoSEQ multiplex PCR; TCRdb keeps in-frame clones, though not all of them. Seen here are over 500,000 clones, 15% to 19% observed once, and the top ten hold 0.093%. The sample belongs to a study of beta chain features in type 1 diabetes. The wider study: Sorted cells examined across all samples numbered around 100 million. Findings and caveats of the study: TCRB CDR3 length was moderately but significantly reduced in all four CD4+ subsets of Type 1 diabetes patients. Patients with type 1 diabetes showed fewer VDJ junction insertions and more deletions.

CD4+ naive, central memory, regulatory and stem cell-like memory subsets were isolated by sorting on CD45RO/CCR7/CD25/CD127/CD95/CD27. This chain uses TRBV7-2 with TRBJ2-5, with 8 positions matching TRBD2. The TCR was taken from a man between 18 and 29 years old in good health. Sequenced material: naive CD4+ T cells from blood. Here the CDR3 reads CASRTGGAETQYF. Here the CDR3 DNA reads TGTGCCAGCAGAACGGGGGGGGCAGAGACCCAGTACTTC. The entire variable domain, with the rest obtained from reference TRBV7-2 and TRBJ2-5, is as follows: GAGVSQSPSNKVTEKGKDVELRCDPISGHTALYWYRQSLGQGLEFLIYFQGNSAPDKSGLPSDRFSAERTGGSVSTLTIQRTQQEDSAVYLCASRTGGAETQYFGPGTRLLVL.